The clone carrying this T cell receptor beta chain has a handful of counts. This entry comes from a study of blood T cell repertoires in COVID-19. Study context: Spain, Italy and the United States supplied samples that represented acute and convalescent COVID-19. In each case, the material was cDNA or gDNA derived from T cells, B-cell-depleted T cells, or PBMCs.

V gave up 0 bases and J gave up 1 base, with 6 bases separating them. Looked up from germline, CDR1 is SGHDN and CDR2 is FVKESK. There are 15 residues in the CDR3. In the source study's methods: Amplifying reference gene primers gave estimates of nucleated cell counts. Repertoires were generated with immunoSEQ multiplex PCR, while TCRdb's copy carries only in-frame clones and drops some. The DNA gave D and trimming, while V, J and clone size come from that table. This table has roughly 110,000 clones, 65% to 80% appearing once. This receptor was identified in a man between 65 and 80 years old with acute or convalescent COVID-19. The chain combines TRBV14 with TRBJ1-4; D is perhaps TRBD1 (6 bases). Sequencing was carried out using peripheral blood. The CDR3, as DNA: TGTGCCAGCAGCCAAGACAGGGGAACTAATGAAAAACTGTTTTTT. This sequence encodes CASSQDRGTNEKLFF.